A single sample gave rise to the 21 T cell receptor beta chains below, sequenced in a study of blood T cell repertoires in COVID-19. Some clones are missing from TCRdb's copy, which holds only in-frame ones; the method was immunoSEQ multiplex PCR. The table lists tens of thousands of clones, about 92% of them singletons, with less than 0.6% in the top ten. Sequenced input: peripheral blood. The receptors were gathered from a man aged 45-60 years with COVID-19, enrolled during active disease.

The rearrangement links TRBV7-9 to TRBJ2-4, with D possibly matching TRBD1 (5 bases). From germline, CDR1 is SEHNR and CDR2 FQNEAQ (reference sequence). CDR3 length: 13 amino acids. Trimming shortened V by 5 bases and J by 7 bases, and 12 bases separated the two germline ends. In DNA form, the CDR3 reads TGTGCCAGCAGCCCAACGCCAGGGAACATTCAGTACTTC. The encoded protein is CASSPTPGNIQYF.

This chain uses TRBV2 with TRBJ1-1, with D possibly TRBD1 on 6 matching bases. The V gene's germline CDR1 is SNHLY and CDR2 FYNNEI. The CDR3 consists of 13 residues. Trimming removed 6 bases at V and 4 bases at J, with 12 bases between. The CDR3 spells CASRAGEGTEAFF. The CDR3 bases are TGTGCCAGCAGGGCAGGGGAGGGCACTGAAGCTTTCTTT.

CDR3 amino acids: CASSPFPGASYNEQFF. CDR3 nucleotides: TGTGCCAGCTCACCATTTCCGGGAGCGTCCTACAATGAGCAGTTCTTC. The chain uses TRBV18 and TRBJ2-1; possible D gene TRBD2, 6 bases. V lost 2 bases and J lost 1, with 12 bases in between. CDR1 KGHSH and CDR2 LQKENI come from the germline V gene. The CDR3 has 16 amino acids.

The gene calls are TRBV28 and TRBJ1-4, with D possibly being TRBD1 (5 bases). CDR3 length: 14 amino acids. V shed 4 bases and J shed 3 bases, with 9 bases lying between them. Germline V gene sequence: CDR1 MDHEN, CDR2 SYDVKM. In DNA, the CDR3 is TGTGCCAGCAGTTCCAGGGTGTCTAATGAAAAACTGTTTTTT. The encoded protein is CASSSRVSNEKLFF.

CDR3: CASSPLLAGEGLEETQYF. The CDR3 DNA reads as TGTGCCAGCAGCCCGCTACTAGCGGGAGAGGGGTTAGAAGAGACCCAGTACTTC. The chain is built from TRBV3-1 (or the pseudogene TRBV3-2) and TRBJ2-5; 11 bases align to TRBD2. CDR3 length: 18 residues. CDR1 and CDR2 from the germline V gene are LGHDT and YNNKEL (reference sequence). The V gene end was trimmed by 4 bases and the J gene end by 3 bases; junction bases not matched to a gene: 13.

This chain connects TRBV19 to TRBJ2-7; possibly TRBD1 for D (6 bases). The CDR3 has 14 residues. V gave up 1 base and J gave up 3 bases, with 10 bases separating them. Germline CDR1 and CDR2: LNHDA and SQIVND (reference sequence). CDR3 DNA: TGTGCCAGTAGTATAGCTTACAGGGTCTACGAGCAGTACTTC. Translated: CASSIAYRVYEQYF. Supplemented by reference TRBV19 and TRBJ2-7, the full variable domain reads DGGITQSPKYLFRKEGQNVTLSCEQNLNHDAMYWYRQDPGQGLRLIYYSQIVNDFQKGDIAEGYSVSREKKESFPLTVTSAQKNPTAFYLCASSIAYRVYEQYFGPGTRLTVT.

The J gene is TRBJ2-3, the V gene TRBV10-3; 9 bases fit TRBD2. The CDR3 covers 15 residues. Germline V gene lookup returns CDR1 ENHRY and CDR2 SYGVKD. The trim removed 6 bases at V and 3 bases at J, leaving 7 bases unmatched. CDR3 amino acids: CAIRDPGLATDTQYF. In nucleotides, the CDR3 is TGTGCCATCAGGGACCCGGGACTAGCAACAGATACGCAGTATTTT.

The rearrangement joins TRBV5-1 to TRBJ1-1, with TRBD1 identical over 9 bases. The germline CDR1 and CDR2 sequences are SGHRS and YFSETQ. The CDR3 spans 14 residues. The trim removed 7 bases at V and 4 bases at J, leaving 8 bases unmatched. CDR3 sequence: CASGYGQGITEAFF. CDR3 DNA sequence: TGCGCCAGCGGTTACGGACAGGGGATCACTGAAGCTTTCTTT.

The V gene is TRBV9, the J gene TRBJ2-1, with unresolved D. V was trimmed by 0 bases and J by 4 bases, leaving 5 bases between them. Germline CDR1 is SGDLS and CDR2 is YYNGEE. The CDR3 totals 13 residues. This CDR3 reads CASSVGVYNEQFF. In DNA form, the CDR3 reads TGTGCCAGCAGCGTAGGAGTATACAATGAGCAGTTCTTC.

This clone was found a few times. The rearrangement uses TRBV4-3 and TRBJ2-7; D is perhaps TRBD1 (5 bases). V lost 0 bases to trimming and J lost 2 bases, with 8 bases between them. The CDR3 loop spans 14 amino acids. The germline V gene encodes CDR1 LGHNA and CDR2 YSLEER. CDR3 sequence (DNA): TGCGCCAGCAGCCAAGATCTCAGGGCCTACGAGCAGTACTTC. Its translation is CASSQDLRAYEQYF.

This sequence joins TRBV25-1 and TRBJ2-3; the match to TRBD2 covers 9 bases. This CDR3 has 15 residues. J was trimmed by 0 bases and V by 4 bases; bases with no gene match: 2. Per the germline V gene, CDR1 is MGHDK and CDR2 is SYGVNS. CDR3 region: CASSVTSGSTDTQYF. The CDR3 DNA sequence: TGTGCCAGCAGTGTTACTAGCGGGAGCACAGATACGCAGTATTTT.

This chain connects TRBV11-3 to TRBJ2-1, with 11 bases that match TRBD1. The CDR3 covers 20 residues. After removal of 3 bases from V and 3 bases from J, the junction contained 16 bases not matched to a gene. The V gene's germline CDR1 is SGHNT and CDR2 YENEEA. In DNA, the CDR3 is TGTGCCAGCAGCTTGGGCGGGGCTATTATAGGGACAGGGGGCTACAATGAGCAGTTCTTC. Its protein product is CASSLGGAIIGTGGYNEQFF. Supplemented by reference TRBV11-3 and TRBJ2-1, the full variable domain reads EAGVVQSPRYKIIEKKQPVAFWCNPISGHNTLYWYLQNLGQGPELLIRYENEEAVDDSQLPKDRFSAERLKGVDSTLKIQPAELGDSAVYLCASSLGGAIIGTGGYNEQFFGPGTRLTVL.

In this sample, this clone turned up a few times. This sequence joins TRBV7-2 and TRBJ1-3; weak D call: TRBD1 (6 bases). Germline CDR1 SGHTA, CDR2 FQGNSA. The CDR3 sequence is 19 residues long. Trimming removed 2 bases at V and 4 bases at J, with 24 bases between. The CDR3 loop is CASSLSNGGVGGRGNTIYF. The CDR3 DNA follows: TGTGCCAGCAGCTTATCAAATGGCGGTGTCGGGGGGCGCGGAAACACCATATATTTT.

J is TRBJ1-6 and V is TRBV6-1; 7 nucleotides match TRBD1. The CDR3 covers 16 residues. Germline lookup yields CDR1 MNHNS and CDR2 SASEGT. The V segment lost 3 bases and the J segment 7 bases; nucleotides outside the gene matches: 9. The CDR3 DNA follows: TGTGCCAGCAGTGATAGAGGGGGCCTCCGAAATTCACCCCTCCACTTT. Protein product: CASSDRGGLRNSPLHF.

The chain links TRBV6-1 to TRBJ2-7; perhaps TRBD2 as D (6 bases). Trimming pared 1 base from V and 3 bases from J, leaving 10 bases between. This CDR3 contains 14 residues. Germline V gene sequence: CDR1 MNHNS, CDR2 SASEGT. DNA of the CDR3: TGTGCCAGCAGTGAAGGGCAGGGAGGCTACGAGCAGTACTTC. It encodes CASSEGQGGYEQYF.

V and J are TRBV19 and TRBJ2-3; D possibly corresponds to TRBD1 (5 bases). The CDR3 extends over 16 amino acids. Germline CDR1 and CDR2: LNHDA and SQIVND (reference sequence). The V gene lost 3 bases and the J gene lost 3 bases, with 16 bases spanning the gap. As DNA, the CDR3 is TGTGCCAGTAGTATTCAGGGCGTGAGTATGACAGATACGCAGTATTTT. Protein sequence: CASSIQGVSMTDTQYF.

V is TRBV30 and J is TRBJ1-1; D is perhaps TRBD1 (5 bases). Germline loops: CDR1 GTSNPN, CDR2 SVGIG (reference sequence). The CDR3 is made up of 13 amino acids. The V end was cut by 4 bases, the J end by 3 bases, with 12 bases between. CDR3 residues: CAWIWGDDTEAFF. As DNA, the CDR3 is TGTGCCTGGATTTGGGGGGACGACACTGAAGCTTTCTTT.

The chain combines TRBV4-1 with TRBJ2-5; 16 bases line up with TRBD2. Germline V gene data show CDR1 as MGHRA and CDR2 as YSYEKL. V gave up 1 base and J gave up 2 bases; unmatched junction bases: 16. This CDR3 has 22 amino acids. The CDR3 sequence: CASSQVSGFGTSGRALQETQYF. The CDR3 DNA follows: TGCGCCAGCAGCCAAGTCTCAGGTTTTGGGACTAGCGGGAGGGCCTTGCAAGAGACCCAGTACTTC.

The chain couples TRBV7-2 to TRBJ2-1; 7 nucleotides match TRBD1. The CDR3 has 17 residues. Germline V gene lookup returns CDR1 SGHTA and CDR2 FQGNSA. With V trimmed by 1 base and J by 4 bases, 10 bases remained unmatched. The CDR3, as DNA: TGTGCCAGCAGCTTAGTCTTCTGGGACAGCTCATACAATGAGCAGTTCTTC. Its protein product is CASSLVFWDSSYNEQFF.

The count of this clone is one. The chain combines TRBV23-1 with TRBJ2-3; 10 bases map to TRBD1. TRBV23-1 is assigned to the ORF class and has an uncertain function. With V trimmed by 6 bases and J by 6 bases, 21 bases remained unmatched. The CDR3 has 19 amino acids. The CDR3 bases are TGCGCCAGCAGCTTAGAGGACAGGGGGAGGTCGAAGGCTTTGGATACGCAGTATTTT. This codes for CASSLEDRGRSKALDTQYF.

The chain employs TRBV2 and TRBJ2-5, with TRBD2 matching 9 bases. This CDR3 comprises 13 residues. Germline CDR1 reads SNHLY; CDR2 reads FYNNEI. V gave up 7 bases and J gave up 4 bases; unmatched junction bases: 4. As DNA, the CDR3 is TGTGCCAGCAATCCACTAGCGGGAGAGACCCAGTACTTC. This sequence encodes CASNPLAGETQYF.